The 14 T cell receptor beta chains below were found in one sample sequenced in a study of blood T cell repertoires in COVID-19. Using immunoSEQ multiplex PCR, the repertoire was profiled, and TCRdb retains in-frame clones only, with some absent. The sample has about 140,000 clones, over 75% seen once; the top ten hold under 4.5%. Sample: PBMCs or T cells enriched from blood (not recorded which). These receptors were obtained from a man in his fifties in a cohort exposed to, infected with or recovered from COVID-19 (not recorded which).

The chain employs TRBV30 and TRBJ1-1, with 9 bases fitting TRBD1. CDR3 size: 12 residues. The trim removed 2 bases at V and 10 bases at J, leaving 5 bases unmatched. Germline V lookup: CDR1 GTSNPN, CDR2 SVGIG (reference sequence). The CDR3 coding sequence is TGTGCCTGGAGTTTCACAGGGGGCAGAGCTTTCTTT. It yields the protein CAWSFTGGRAFF.

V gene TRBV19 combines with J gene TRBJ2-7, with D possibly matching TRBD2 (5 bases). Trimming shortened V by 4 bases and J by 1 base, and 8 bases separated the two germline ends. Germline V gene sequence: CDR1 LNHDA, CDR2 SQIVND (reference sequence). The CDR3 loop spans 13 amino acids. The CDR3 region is CASSNGISYEQYF. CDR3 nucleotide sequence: TGTGCCAGTAGTAACGGGATTTCCTACGAGCAGTACTTC.

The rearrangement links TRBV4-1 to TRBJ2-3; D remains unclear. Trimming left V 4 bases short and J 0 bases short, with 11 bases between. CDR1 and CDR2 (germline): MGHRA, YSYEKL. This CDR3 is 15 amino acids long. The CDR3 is CASSRYKRSTDTQYF. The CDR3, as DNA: TGCGCCAGCAGCCGATACAAACGTAGCACAGATACGCAGTATTTT.

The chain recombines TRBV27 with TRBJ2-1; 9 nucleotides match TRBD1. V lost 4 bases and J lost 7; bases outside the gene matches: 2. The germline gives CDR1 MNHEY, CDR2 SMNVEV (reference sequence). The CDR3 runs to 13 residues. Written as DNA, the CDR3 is TGTGCCAGCAGTTCGACAGGGGGAAATGAGCAGTTCTTC. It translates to CASSSTGGNEQFF.

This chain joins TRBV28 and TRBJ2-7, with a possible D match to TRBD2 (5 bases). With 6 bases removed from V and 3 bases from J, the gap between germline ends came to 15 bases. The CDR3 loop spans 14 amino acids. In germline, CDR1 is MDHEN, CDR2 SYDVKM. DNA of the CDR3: TGTGCCAGCAGGATTTCCGGGGTGGGCTACGAGCAGTACTTC. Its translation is CASRISGVGYEQYF.

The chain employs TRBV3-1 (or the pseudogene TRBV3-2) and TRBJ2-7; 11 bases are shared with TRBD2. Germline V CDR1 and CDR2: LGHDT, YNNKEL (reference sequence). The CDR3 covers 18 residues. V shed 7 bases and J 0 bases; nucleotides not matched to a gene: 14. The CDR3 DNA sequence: TGTGCCAGCATCAAGACTAGCGGGATTCCTCGAGGCTCCTACGAGCAGTACTTC. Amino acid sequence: CASIKTSGIPRGSYEQYF.

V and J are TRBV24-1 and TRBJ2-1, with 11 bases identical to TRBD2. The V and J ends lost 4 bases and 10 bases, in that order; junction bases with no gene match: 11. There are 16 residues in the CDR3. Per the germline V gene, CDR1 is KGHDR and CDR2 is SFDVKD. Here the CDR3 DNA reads TGTGCCACCAGTGACCCGACTAGCGGGGCCGGAGAAGAGCAGTTCTTC. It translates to CATSDPTSGAGEEQFF.

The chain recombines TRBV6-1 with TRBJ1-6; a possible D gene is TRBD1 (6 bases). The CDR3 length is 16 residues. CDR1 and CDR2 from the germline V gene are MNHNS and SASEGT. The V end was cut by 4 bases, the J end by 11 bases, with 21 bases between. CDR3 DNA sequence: TGTGCCAGCAGTGCTAACTCGGACAGTTCATCCGCACCCCTCCACTTT. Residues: CASSANSDSSSAPLHF.

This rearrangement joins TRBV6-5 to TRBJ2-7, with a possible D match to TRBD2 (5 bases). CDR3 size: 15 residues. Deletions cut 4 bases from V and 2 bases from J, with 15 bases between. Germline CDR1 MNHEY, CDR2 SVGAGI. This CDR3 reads CASSSRRLPPYEQYF. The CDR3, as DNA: TGTGCCAGCAGTTCCCGAAGACTACCTCCCTACGAGCAGTACTTC.

The CDR3 sequence is CAWSGTGLSSYEQYF. For the CDR3, the DNA is TGTGCCTGGAGTGGGACAGGACTGAGCTCCTACGAGCAGTACTTC. The chain is built from TRBV30 and TRBJ2-7; 7 nucleotides line up with TRBD1. The germline gives CDR1 GTSNPN, CDR2 SVGIG (reference sequence). After removal of 1 base from V and 0 bases from J, the junction contained 6 bases not matched to a gene. CDR3 size: 15 residues. Variable domain in full (rest from reference TRBV30 and TRBJ2-7): SQTIHQWPATLVQPVGSPLSLECTVEGTSNPNLYWYRQAAGRGLQLLFYSVGIGQISSEVPQNLSASRPQDRQFILSSKKLLLSDSGFYLCAWSGTGLSSYEQYFGPGTRLTVT.

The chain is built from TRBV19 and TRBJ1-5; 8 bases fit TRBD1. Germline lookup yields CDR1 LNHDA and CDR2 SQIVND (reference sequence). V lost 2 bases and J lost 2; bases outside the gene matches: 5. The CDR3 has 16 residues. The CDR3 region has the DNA TGTGCCAGTAGTATACAGGGGGCGCAGGGCAATCAGCCCCAGCATTTT. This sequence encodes CASSIQGAQGNQPQHF. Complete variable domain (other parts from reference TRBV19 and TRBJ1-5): DGGITQSPKYLFRKEGQNVTLSCEQNLNHDAMYWYRQDPGQGLRLIYYSQIVNDFQKGDIAEGYSVSREKKESFPLTVTSAQKNPTAFYLCASSIQGAQGNQPQHFGDGTRLSIL.

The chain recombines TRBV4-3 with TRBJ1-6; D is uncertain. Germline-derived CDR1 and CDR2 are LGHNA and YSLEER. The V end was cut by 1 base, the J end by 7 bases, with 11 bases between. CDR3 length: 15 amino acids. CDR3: CASSQGQASNSPLHF. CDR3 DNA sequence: TGCGCCAGCAGCCAAGGGCAGGCCTCAAATTCACCCCTCCACTTT.

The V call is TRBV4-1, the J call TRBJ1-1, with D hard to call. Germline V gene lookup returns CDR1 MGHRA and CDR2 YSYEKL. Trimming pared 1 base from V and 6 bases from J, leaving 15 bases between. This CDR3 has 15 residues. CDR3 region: CASSQGGRRGAEAFF. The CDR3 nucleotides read TGCGCCAGCAGCCAAGGAGGCCGGCGAGGCGCTGAAGCTTTCTTT.

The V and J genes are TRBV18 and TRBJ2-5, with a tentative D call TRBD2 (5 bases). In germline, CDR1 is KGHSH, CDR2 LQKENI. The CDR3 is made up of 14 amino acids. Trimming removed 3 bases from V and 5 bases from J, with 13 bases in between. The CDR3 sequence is CASSPGASGETQYF. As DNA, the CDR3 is TGTGCCAGCTCACCTGGAGCATCGGGGGAGACCCAGTACTTC.